These 9 T cell receptor beta chains came from one sample sequenced in a study of blood T cell repertoires in COVID-19. The method was immunoSEQ multiplex PCR; TCRdb's version includes in-frame clones alone and lacks a portion of them. The table shows nearly 350,000 clones, with 88% occurring only once. Sequenced input: peripheral blood. The receptor set was obtained from a woman in her 70s with COVID-19, enrolled during active disease.

The rearrangement joins TRBV28 to TRBJ1-2, with 8 bases aligning to TRBD1. The germline V gene has CDR1 MDHEN and CDR2 SYDVKM. This CDR3 contains 15 residues. V was pared by 5 bases and J by 5 bases, with 10 bases of the junction left unmatched. CDR3 nucleotides: TGTGCCAGCAGTCCCCGGGACAGGCCCAGATATGGCTACACCTTC. This encodes CASSPRDRPRYGYTF.

The chain employs TRBV12-3 or TRBV12-4 and TRBJ2-5; the match to TRBD1 covers 7 bases. The CDR3 is made up of 12 amino acids. J gave up 7 bases and V 6 bases, and 5 bases lay outside the gene matches. For the CDR3, the DNA is TGTGCCAGCAGATTCGAGGGGGCGACCCAGTACTTC. Amino acids: CASRFEGATQYF.

On this clone: A far bigger clonotype differs at one base, so this is likely a read error. V gene TRBV7-2 combines with J gene TRBJ2-2; 9 positions agree with TRBD1. Trimming removed 3 bases from V and 3 bases from J; junction bases left unmatched: 2. This CDR3 is built from 15 residues. In germline, CDR1 is SGHTA, CDR2 FQGNSA. The CDR3 is CASSFRDRDTGELFF. The CDR3 DNA follows: TGTGCCAGCAGCTTCCGGGACAGGGACACCGGGGAGCTGTTTTTT.

This clone has a single count. This sequence joins TRBV21-1 and TRBJ2-2; the table's D gene call, TRBD1, was not cross checked with the DNA. TRBV21-1 is assigned pseudogene status. This CDR3 comprises 14 residues. For the CDR3, the DNA is TGTGCCAGCAGCGCAGGGCCCCACACCGGGGAGCTGTTTTTT. It codes for CASSAGPHTGELFF.

The chain links TRBV12-5 to TRBJ1-3; 7 bases fit TRBD1. This CDR3 has 13 amino acids. The J segment lost 8 bases and the V segment lost 6 bases, leaving 7 bases of the junction unmatched. CDR1 and CDR2 from the germline V gene are LGHNT and FRNRAP. CDR3 region: CASGRQGPDTIYF. The CDR3 coding sequence is TGTGCTAGTGGCCGACAGGGTCCCGACACCATATATTTT. The whole variable domain, remainder taken from reference TRBV12-5 and TRBJ1-3, is DARVTQTPRHKVTEMGQEVTMRCQPILGHNTVFWYRQTMMQGLELLAYFRNRAPLDDSGMPKDRFSAEMPDATLATLKIQPSEPRDSAVYFCASGRQGPDTIYFGEGSWLTVV.

The gene calls are TRBV19 and TRBJ1-4; D is perhaps TRBD1 (6 bases). The CDR3 is made up of 16 amino acids. V lost 6 bases, J lost 1 base, and 15 bases lay in between. CDR1 is LNHDA and CDR2 is SQIVND in the germline V gene (reference sequence). Written as DNA, the CDR3 is TGTGCCAGTAGCGGGGAAGGCAGGGGAACTAATGAAAAACTGTTTTTT. This sequence encodes CASSGEGRGTNEKLFF. Combining the CDR3 with reference TRBV19 and TRBJ1-4 gives the whole variable domain DGGITQSPKYLFRKEGQNVTLSCEQNLNHDAMYWYRQDPGQGLRLIYYSQIVNDFQKGDIAEGYSVSREKKESFPLTVTSAQKNPTAFYLCASSGEGRGTNEKLFFGSGTQLSVL.

The gene calls are TRBV2 and TRBJ1-2; D is possibly TRBD1 (5 bases). Looked up from germline, CDR1 is SNHLY and CDR2 is FYNNEI. V lost 7 bases and J 6 bases, leaving 15 bases between the germline ends. The CDR3 runs 13 residues. The CDR3 coding sequence is TGTGCCAGCAACCCCGACAGTAATCATGGCTACACCTTC. Translated: CASNPDSNHGYTF. The full variable domain, completed using reference TRBV2 and TRBJ1-2, is EPEVTQTPSHQVTQMGQEVILRCVPISNHLYFYWYRQILGQKVEFLVSFYNNEISEKSEIFDDQFSVERPDGSNFTLKIRSTKLEDSAMYFCASNPDSNHGYTFGSGTRLTVV.

This chain connects TRBV28 to TRBJ2-3; 9 bases map to TRBD2. Looked up from germline, CDR1 is MDHEN and CDR2 is SYDVKM. This CDR3 is 14 amino acids long. Trimming removed 6 bases from V and 2 bases from J; junction bases left unmatched: 3. CDR3 protein: CASRSGGFTDTQYF. Here the CDR3 DNA reads TGTGCCAGCAGGAGCGGGGGGTTCACAGATACGCAGTATTTT.

The table lists this clone with a count of one. J is TRBJ1-3 and V is TRBV9, with 9 bases identical to TRBD1. This CDR3 has 15 residues. V lost 4 bases, J lost 4 bases, and 6 bases stayed unmatched. Germline V CDR1 and CDR2: SGDLS, YYNGEE. The CDR3 bases are TGTGCCAGCAGCCCACGGACAGGGGCAGGAAACACCATATATTTT. This encodes CASSPRTGAGNTIYF.